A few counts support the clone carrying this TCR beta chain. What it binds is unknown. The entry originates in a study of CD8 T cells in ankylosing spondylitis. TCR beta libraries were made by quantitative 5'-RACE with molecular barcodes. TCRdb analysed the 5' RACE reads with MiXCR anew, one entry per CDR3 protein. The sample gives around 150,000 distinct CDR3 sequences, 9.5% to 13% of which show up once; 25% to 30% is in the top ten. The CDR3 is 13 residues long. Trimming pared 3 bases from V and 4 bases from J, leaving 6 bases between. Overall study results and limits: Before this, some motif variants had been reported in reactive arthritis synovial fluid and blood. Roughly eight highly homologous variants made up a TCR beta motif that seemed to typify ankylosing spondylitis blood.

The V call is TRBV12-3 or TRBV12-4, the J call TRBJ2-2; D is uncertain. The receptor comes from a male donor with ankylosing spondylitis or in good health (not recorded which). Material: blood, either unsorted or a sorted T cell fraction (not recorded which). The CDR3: CASSFAGTGELFF. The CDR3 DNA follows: TGTGCCAGCAGTTTTGCTGGCACCGGGGAGCTGTTTTTT.